The 13 T cell receptor beta chains listed next were all sequenced from one sample in a study of cytomegalovirus exposure and HLA in healthy donors. The data were produced by immunoSEQ multiplex PCR, yet TCRdb's version contains in-frame clones alone and is incomplete. The profile shows around 230,000 clones, approximately 84% of them singletons. The sequenced material came from PBMCs. These receptors were taken from a woman in her twenties or thirties in good health and CMV-seropositive.

CDR3 sequence (DNA): TGTGCCTGGAGTGTCATTGGGGCCAACGTCCTGACTTTC. This encodes CAWSVIGANVLTF. The J gene is TRBJ2-6, the V gene TRBV30, with D hard to call. This CDR3 region has 13 residues. The V end was cut by 0 bases, the J end by 3 bases, with 3 bases between. The germline gives CDR1 GTSNPN, CDR2 SVGIG (reference sequence).

V is TRBV6-5 and J is TRBJ2-3; 7 bases align to TRBD1. J lost 3 bases, V lost 5 bases, and 2 bases had no gene match. This CDR3 contains 13 residues. Per the germline V gene, CDR1 is MNHEY and CDR2 is SVGAGI. In nucleotides, the CDR3 is TGTGCCAGCAGTCTACAGGGGACAGATACGCAGTATTTT. Its protein is CASSLQGTDTQYF.

In the case of this clone: Other nucleotide sequences in the sample specify the same CDR3. The rearrangement links TRBV5-1 to TRBJ2-5; 8 positions agree with TRBD2. The CDR3 runs to 14 residues. Trimming cost V 2 bases and J 3 bases; bases outside gene matches: 3. Looked up from germline, CDR1 is SGHRS and CDR2 is YFSETQ. This chain's CDR3 is CASSFLAGEETQYF. In DNA form, the CDR3 reads TGCGCCAGCAGCTTTCTAGCGGGCGAAGAGACCCAGTACTTC.

This clone came up once. CDR3 bases: TGTGCCAGCAGCGTAAGCCGGGATCAAGAGCAGTTCTTC. Amino acid sequence: CASSVSRDQEQFF. The rearrangement joins TRBV7-3 to TRBJ2-1; D may be TRBD2 (5 bases). There are 13 residues in the CDR3. The germline CDR1 and CDR2 sequences are SGHTA and FQGTGA. The germline V and J ends were trimmed by 5 bases and 10 bases, with 15 bases remaining between them. Full variable domain (missing parts from reference TRBV7-3 and TRBJ2-1): GAGVSQTPSNKVTEKGKYVELRCDPISGHTALYWYRQSLGQGPEFLIYFQGTGAADDSGLPNDRFFAVRPEGSVSTLKIQRTERGDSAVYLCASSVSRDQEQFFGPGTRLTVL.

The V gene is TRBV5-1, the J gene TRBJ2-1, with 9 bases fitting TRBD2. This CDR3 region has 16 residues. V was pared by 8 bases and J by 6 bases, with 15 bases of the junction left unmatched. Germline V gene data show CDR1 as SGHRS and CDR2 as YFSETQ. CDR3 nucleotides: TGCGCCAGTCAGACCGTAGCGGGAGCTTTATCCAATGAGCAGTTCTTC. Protein: CASQTVAGALSNEQFF.

The J gene is TRBJ2-1, the V gene TRBV19; TRBD1 might be the D (7 bases). Deletions cut 3 bases from V and 2 bases from J, with 11 bases between. There are 15 residues in the CDR3. Looked up from germline, CDR1 is LNHDA and CDR2 is SQIVND (reference sequence). The CDR3 DNA is TGTGCCAGTAGTATGGGGGGACAGCCCTACAATGAGCAGTTCTTC. Its translation is CASSMGGQPYNEQFF. Drawing the rest from reference TRBV19 and TRBJ2-1, the complete variable domain is DGGITQSPKYLFRKEGQNVTLSCEQNLNHDAMYWYRQDPGQGLRLIYYSQIVNDFQKGDIAEGYSVSREKKESFPLTVTSAQKNPTAFYLCASSMGGQPYNEQFFGPGTRLTVL.

The gene calls are TRBV15 and TRBJ2-2, with 9 bases that match TRBD1. V lost 5 bases to trimming and J lost 4 bases; unmatched junction nucleotides: 11. CDR1 LNHNV and CDR2 YYDKDF come from the germline V gene (reference sequence). The CDR3 contains 17 residues. The CDR3 is CATSGGWTGDGTGELFF. The CDR3 DNA reads as TGTGCCACCAGCGGAGGATGGACAGGGGATGGCACCGGGGAGCTGTTTTTT.

V is TRBV7-8 and J is TRBJ2-7; possible D gene TRBD2, 5 bases. V gave up 1 base and J gave up 3 bases, with 16 bases separating them. The CDR3 has 16 residues. Germline CDR1 reads SGHVS; CDR2 reads FQNEAQ. DNA of the CDR3: TGTGCCAGCAGCTTAGACCGTCGACTACGGAGCTACGAGCAGTACTTC. It specifies CASSLDRRLRSYEQYF.

The V and J genes are TRBV6-5 and TRBJ2-7; TRBD2 matches at 11 bases. The CDR3 runs 15 residues. With V trimmed by 6 bases and J by 2 bases, 6 bases remained unmatched. The germline V gene encodes CDR1 MNHEY and CDR2 SVGAGI. CDR3 protein: CASSLLAGAPYEQYF. DNA of the CDR3: TGTGCCAGCAGCTTACTAGCGGGAGCCCCCTACGAGCAGTACTTC.

The rearrangement joins TRBV6-5 to TRBJ1-2, with D perhaps matching TRBD1 (5 bases). Trimming removed 4 bases from V and 4 bases from J, with 16 bases in between. Germline-derived CDR1 and CDR2 are MNHEY and SVGAGI. CDR3 size: 15 residues. CDR3 residues: CASSSDGTGVYGYTF. Written as DNA, the CDR3 is TGTGCCAGCAGTTCGGACGGGACGGGGGTCTATGGCTACACCTTC.

The chain combines TRBV27 with TRBJ1-4, with TRBD1 matching over 7 bases. The germline gives CDR1 MNHEY, CDR2 SMNVEV (reference sequence). The CDR3 contains 15 residues. The V segment lost 6 bases and the J segment 5 bases; nucleotides outside the gene matches: 9. The DNA for the CDR3 is TGTGCCAGCAGCTTTTGGGGACAGTTAAATGAAAAACTGTTTTTT. This codes for CASSFWGQLNEKLFF.

The genes are TRBV28 and TRBJ2-3; D is ambiguous. Trimming stripped 5 bases from V and 8 bases from J, with 14 bases between. CDR1 and CDR2 (germline): MDHEN, SYDVKM. CDR3 length: 13 residues. The CDR3 nucleotides read TGTGCCAGCAGTCGGCCAGGTGTGGGTACGCAGTATTTT. Translation: CASSRPGVGTQYF.

The genes are TRBV6-5 and TRBJ1-1; D perhaps matches TRBD1 (5 bases). Germline CDR1 is MNHEY and CDR2 is SVGAGI. The CDR3 sequence is 16 residues long. The V end was cut by 1 base, the J end by 4 bases, with 16 bases between. DNA of the CDR3: TGTGCCAGCAGTTACTTCTCACATGGGGGAGGCACTGAAGCTTTCTTT. Amino acids: CASSYFSHGGGTEAFF.